This passage covers 25 T cell receptor beta chains from one sample sequenced in a study of molecular identifiers for immune sequencing clone quantification. MiXCR, applied by TCRdb to the PCR reads, yields one record per CDR3 protein. The sample has 250,000 to 350,000 distinct CDR3 sequences, about a fifth seen once. Input material: naive CD8+ T cells from blood, with Jurkat cell RNA spiked in. Regarding subset: FACS-sorted CD8+CD4-CCR7+CD45RA+ naive T cells. These receptor sequences come from a human donor in good health. Some libraries in this study had Jurkat cell RNA spiked in.

A few counts support this clonotype. This chain connects TRBV2 to TRBJ1-1, with TRBD1 matching 11 bases. CDR1 is SNHLY and CDR2 is FYNNEI in the germline V gene. The junction had 9 bases not matched to a gene; V was cut back by 5 bases and J by 7 bases. The CDR3 runs to 15 residues. In nucleotides, the CDR3 is TGTGCCAGCAGTCCGCGGACAGGGGGCCAGGTTGAAGCTTTCTTT. It codes for CASSPRTGGQVEAFF.

This clonotype was seen many times. The chain combines TRBV29-1 with TRBJ2-7, with D possibly TRBD1 on 6 matching bases. CDR1 is SQVTM, CDR2 ANQGSEA, per germline. The CDR3 is made up of 12 amino acids. Trimming cost V 8 bases and J 4 bases, with 15 bases left between them. CDR3 coding DNA: TGCAGCTACCGGGACATTACTTACGAGCAGTACTTC. Translation gives CSYRDITYEQYF.

This clonotype was picked up many times. The gene calls are TRBV7-7 and TRBJ2-5; 8 positions match TRBD1. With 5 bases clipped from V and 4 bases from J, the junction kept 6 bases outside the gene matches. This CDR3 contains 14 residues. CDR1 is SSHAT, CDR2 FNYEAQ, per germline (reference sequence). CDR3 amino acids: CASSRRTGTETQYF. CDR3 in DNA: TGTGCCAGCAGCCGGAGGACAGGGACAGAGACCCAGTACTTC.

In its sample, this clonotype was seen many times. The chain combines TRBV19 with TRBJ2-7; D uncertain. V dropped 4 bases and J dropped 1 base, with 8 bases sitting between them. Germline V lookup: CDR1 LNHDA, CDR2 SQIVND (reference sequence). The CDR3 totals 13 residues. CDR3 in amino acids: CASSTASSYEQYF. CDR3 nucleotide sequence: TGTGCCAGTAGTACCGCCAGTTCCTACGAGCAGTACTTC.

This clonotype was observed at least ten times. In nucleotides, the CDR3 is TGTGCCAGCAGTTTATGGGGACAGGGGGCAATGTATGAGCAGTTCTTC. This sequence encodes CASSLWGQGAMYEQFF. The genes are TRBV28 and TRBJ2-1, with 12 positions matching TRBD1. V was clipped by 0 bases and J by 8 bases; unmatched bases: 5. Germline V lookup: CDR1 MDHEN, CDR2 SYDVKM. This CDR3 is 16 amino acids long.

This clonotype was detected many times. CDR3 residues: CASSSPIREPTYNEQFF. CDR3 nucleotides: TGTGCCAGCAGCTCTCCCATACGGGAGCCCACCTACAATGAGCAGTTCTTC. V usage is TRBV7-9 and J usage is TRBJ2-1; D might be TRBD2 (6 bases). This CDR3 has 17 residues. Trimming took 4 bases from V and 2 from J, leaving 18 bases between them. The germline gives CDR1 SEHNR, CDR2 FQNEAQ (reference sequence).

A note on this clonotype: A read error is possible here, since a much larger clone lies one base away. This sequence joins TRBV7-9 and TRBJ2-3, with D possibly being TRBD1 (7 bases). This CDR3 is built from 16 residues. CDR1 SEHNR and CDR2 FQNEAQ come from the germline V gene (reference sequence). Trimming stripped 1 base from V and 4 bases from J, with 15 bases between. This chain's CDR3 is CASSLVQGRSADTQYF. CDR3 in DNA: TGTGCCAGCAGCTTAGTACAGGGGAGGAGCGCAGATACGCAGTATTTT. The entire variable domain, with the rest obtained from reference TRBV7-9 and TRBJ2-3, is as follows: DTGVSQNPRHKITKRGQNVTFRCDPISEHNRLYWYRQTLGQGPEFLTYFQNEAQLEKSRLLSDRFSAERPKGSFSTLEIQRTEQGDSAMYLCASSLVQGRSADTQYFGPGTRLTVL.

This clonotype has at least ten counts. The chain carries TRBV4-1 and TRBJ2-5; D ambiguous. Germline lookup yields CDR1 MGHRA and CDR2 YSYEKL. CDR3 length: 14 residues. The V and J ends lost 4 bases and 1 base respectively, with 10 bases between them. The CDR3 reads CASSPLVGQETQYF. The CDR3 bases are TGCGCCAGCAGCCCCCTGGTAGGCCAAGAGACCCAGTACTTC.

This clonotype has more than one count but fewer than ten. The chain is built from TRBV18 and TRBJ1-5; D is unclear. Trimming left V 5 bases short and J 8 bases short, with 10 bases between. Germline V gene sequence: CDR1 KGHSH, CDR2 LQKENI. This CDR3 contains 12 residues. CDR3: CASSLMGKPQHF. As DNA, the CDR3 is TGTGCCAGCTCATTAATGGGGAAGCCCCAGCATTTT.

This clonotype appeared many times. The chain employs TRBV10-3 and TRBJ1-1; D uncertain. CDR1 is ENHRY, CDR2 SYGVKD, per germline. V was pared by 4 bases and J by 0 bases, with 3 bases between. CDR3 length equals 12 residues. CDR3 amino acids: CAISGLNTEAFF. CDR3 coding DNA: TGTGCCATCAGTGGACTGAACACTGAAGCTTTCTTT.

The V call is TRBV6-2 or TRBV6-3, the J call TRBJ1-5; 8 nucleotides line up with TRBD1. The trim removed 6 bases at V and 1 base at J, leaving 11 bases unmatched. The germline gives CDR1 MNHEY, CDR2 SVGEGT. The CDR3 runs 17 residues. Here the CDR3 reads CASRLGPGGISNQPQHF. The DNA for the CDR3 is TGTGCCAGCAGGCTAGGACCAGGGGGCATCAGCAATCAGCCCCAGCATTTT.

This clonotype has ten or more counts. The J gene is TRBJ2-3, the V gene TRBV12-3 or TRBV12-4; D is uncertain. The V end was cut by 5 bases, the J end by 6 bases, with 9 bases between. CDR3 length equals 12 residues. The CDR3 DNA follows: TGTGCCAGCAGTCCACCATATGATACGCAGTATTTT. This gives the protein CASSPPYDTQYF.

At least ten counts were recorded for this clonotype. The gene calls are TRBV5-4 and TRBJ2-7; possibly TRBD1 or TRBD2 for D (6 bases each). Trimming left V 0 bases short and J 2 bases short, with 15 bases between. In germline, CDR1 is SGHNT, CDR2 YYREEE (reference sequence). The CDR3 contains 16 residues. The CDR3: CASSLGLGGRAYEQYF. In DNA, the CDR3 is TGTGCCAGCAGCTTGGGATTAGGGGGGAGAGCCTACGAGCAGTACTTC.

This clonotype was counted many times. The chain recombines TRBV9 with TRBJ2-3; D possibly corresponds to TRBD1 (6 bases). The ends were cut back, 3 bases at V and 0 bases at J, with 26 bases in the middle. This CDR3 region has 20 residues. Germline CDR1 SGDLS, CDR2 YYNGEE. The CDR3 DNA sequence: TGTGCCAGCAGCGGATTCGTGGGATCAGGGGAGACCTTTAGCACAGATACGCAGTATTTT. Protein sequence: CASSGFVGSGETFSTDTQYF.

This clonotype appeared many times. The DNA of the CDR3 is TGTGCCAGCAGCCAAGACAGTGGCACCTCGAGGGGAAGCACTGAAGCTTTCTTT. Translated, it gives CASSQDSGTSRGSTEAFF. The chain joins TRBV3-1 to TRBJ1-1; the D gene is possibly TRBD1 (5 bases). The germline V and J ends were trimmed by 0 bases and 4 bases, with 21 bases remaining between them. This CDR3 contains 18 residues. Per germline, CDR1 LGHDT and CDR2 YNNKEL (reference sequence).

The chain joins TRBV29-1 to TRBJ2-1; 8 nucleotides agree with TRBD1. This CDR3 contains 14 residues. Trimming removed 7 bases from V and 5 bases from J; junction bases left unmatched: 10. Germline CDR1 SQVTM, CDR2 ANQGSEA. In DNA form, the CDR3 reads TGCAGCGCCGGACAGGGCGAAATGAACAATGAGCAGTTCTTC. It translates to CSAGQGEMNNEQFF.

This clonotype was observed many times. CDR3 loop: CASSQDVGYEQYF. CDR3 coding DNA: TGCGCCAGCAGCCAAGATGTCGGGTACGAGCAGTACTTC. The chain is built from TRBV4-3 and TRBJ2-7; D remains unclear. CDR3 length: 13 amino acids. Trimming pared 0 bases from V and 4 bases from J, leaving 7 bases between. Germline V CDR1 and CDR2: LGHNA, YSLEER.

This clonotype showed up many times. V usage is TRBV20-1 and J usage is TRBJ2-7; possibly TRBD1 for D (5 bases). Germline values: CDR1 DFQATT, CDR2 SNEGSKA (reference sequence). The CDR3 is 15 residues long. V shed 3 bases and J shed 3 bases, with 18 bases lying between them. The chain's CDR3 is CSARVTATVHYEQYF. The CDR3, as DNA: TGCAGTGCTAGGGTAACCGCGACAGTTCACTACGAGCAGTACTTC.

This clonotype was detected many times. The CDR3 protein is CASKESARTDTQYF. The CDR3 DNA reads as TGTGCCAGTAAAGAATCCGCCCGCACAGATACGCAGTATTTT. The chain carries TRBV19 and TRBJ2-3, with D unresolved. V was shortened by 7 bases and J by 1 base, with 12 bases between the two germline ends. There are 14 residues in the CDR3. From germline, CDR1 is LNHDA and CDR2 SQIVND (reference sequence).

A word on this clonotype: The final CDR3 position lacks the conserved phenylalanine or tryptophan, pointing to a likely read error. The V and J genes are TRBV28 and TRBJ2-3, with D maybe TRBD1 (6 bases). CDR1 is MDHEN and CDR2 is SYDVKM in the germline V gene. Between the trimmed V and J ends, which lost 6 bases and 3 bases, there was a span of 7 bases. This CDR3 is built from 12 residues. The CDR3 reads CASSTGTDTQYI. DNA of the CDR3: TGTGCCAGCAGCACAGGGACAGATACGCAGTATATT.

This clonotype appeared many times. Written as DNA, the CDR3 is TGCGCCAGCAGCCAAGATTCTGGCAGTGCCTACGAGCAGTACTTC. Protein product: CASSQDSGSAYEQYF. The chain combines TRBV4-3 with TRBJ2-7; D not resolved. V lost 0 bases to trimming and J lost 2 bases, with 11 bases between them. The CDR3 runs to 15 residues. Per germline, CDR1 LGHNA and CDR2 YSLEER.

The table lists this clonotype with many counts. The chain couples TRBV14 to TRBJ2-5; no definite D call. The CDR3 loop spans 12 amino acids. The germline V gene encodes CDR1 SGHDN and CDR2 FVKESK. The V and J ends lost 4 bases and 2 bases respectively, with 5 bases between them. CDR3 region: CASSPTQETQYF. DNA for the CDR3: TGTGCCAGCAGCCCGACACAAGAGACCCAGTACTTC.

This clonotype was counted only a few times. A read error is likely, as this CDR3 ends without the conserved phenylalanine or tryptophan. The chain is built from TRBV7-9 and TRBJ2-7, with 11 bases lining up with TRBD1. Germline V gene lookup returns CDR1 SEHNR and CDR2 FQNEAQ (reference sequence). V lost 4 bases and J lost 3; bases outside the gene matches: 8. The CDR3 is 16 amino acids. The CDR3 sequence: CASSSGQGAGGYEQYL. Here the CDR3 DNA reads TGTGCCAGCAGCTCAGGACAGGGGGCTGGTGGCTACGAGCAGTACCTC.

This clonotype has just one count. A much bigger clone sits one base away, suggesting this may be a read error. The CDR3 DNA reads TGTGCCAGCCGCTCCCTAAGCAAGGCAGATACGCAGTATTTT. It yields the protein CASRSLSKADTQYF. The rearrangement links TRBV13 to TRBJ2-3; D is uncertain. Trimming pared 8 bases from V and 4 bases from J, leaving 16 bases between. Germline loops: CDR1 PRHDT, CDR2 FYEKMQ (reference sequence). The CDR3 runs to 14 residues. Combining the CDR3 with reference TRBV13 and TRBJ2-3 gives the whole variable domain AAGVIQSPRHLIKEKRETATLKCYPIPRHDTVYWYQQGPGQDPQFLISFYEKMQSDKGSIPDRFSAQQFSDYHSELNMSSLELGDSALYFCASRSLSKADTQYFGPGTRLTVL.

This clonotype was seen ten or more times. The V and J genes are TRBV4-2 and TRBJ2-5; D is unresolved. The CDR3 covers 17 residues. The V end lost 2 bases, the J end lost 1 base, and 17 bases lay between the germline ends. Germline-derived CDR1 and CDR2 are LGHNA and YNFKEQ. In DNA form, the CDR3 reads TGTGCCAGCAGCCAAACCCTAGATTCGCCAAGCCAAGAGACCCAGTACTTC. Residues: CASSQTLDSPSQETQYF.